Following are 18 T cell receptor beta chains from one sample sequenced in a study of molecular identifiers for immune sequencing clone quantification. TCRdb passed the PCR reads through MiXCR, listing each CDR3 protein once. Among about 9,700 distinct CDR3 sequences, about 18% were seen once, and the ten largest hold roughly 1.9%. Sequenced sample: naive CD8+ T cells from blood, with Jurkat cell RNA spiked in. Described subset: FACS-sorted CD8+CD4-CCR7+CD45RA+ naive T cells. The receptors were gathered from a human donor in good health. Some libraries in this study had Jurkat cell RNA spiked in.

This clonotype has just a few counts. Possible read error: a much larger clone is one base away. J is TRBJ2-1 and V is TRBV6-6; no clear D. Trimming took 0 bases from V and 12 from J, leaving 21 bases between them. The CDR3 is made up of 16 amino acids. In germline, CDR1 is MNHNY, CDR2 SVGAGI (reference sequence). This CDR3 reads CASSYSVALGLDGQFF. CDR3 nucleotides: TGTGCCAGCAGTTACTCGGTAGCCTTGGGTTTAGATGGGCAGTTCTTC.

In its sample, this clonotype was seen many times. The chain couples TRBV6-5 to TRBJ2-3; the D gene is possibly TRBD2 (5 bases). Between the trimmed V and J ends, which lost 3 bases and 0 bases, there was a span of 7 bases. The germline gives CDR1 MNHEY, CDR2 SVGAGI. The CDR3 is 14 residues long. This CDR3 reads CASSYGGSTDTQYF. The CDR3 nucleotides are TGTGCCAGCAGTTATGGCGGGAGCACAGATACGCAGTATTTT.

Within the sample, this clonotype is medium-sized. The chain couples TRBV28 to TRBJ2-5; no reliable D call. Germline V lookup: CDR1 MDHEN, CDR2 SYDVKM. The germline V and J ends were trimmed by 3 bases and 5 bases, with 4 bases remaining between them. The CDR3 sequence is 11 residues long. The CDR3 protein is CASSFRETQYF. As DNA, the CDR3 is TGTGCCAGCAGTTTTAGGGAGACCCAGTACTTC.

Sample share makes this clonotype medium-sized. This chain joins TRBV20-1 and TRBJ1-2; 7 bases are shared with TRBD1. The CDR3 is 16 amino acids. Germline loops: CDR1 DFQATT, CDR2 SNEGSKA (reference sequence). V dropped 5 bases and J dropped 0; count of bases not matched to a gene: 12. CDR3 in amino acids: CSAVDRAQSSNYGYTF. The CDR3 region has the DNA TGCAGTGCTGTAGACAGGGCCCAATCCTCTAACTATGGCTACACCTTC.

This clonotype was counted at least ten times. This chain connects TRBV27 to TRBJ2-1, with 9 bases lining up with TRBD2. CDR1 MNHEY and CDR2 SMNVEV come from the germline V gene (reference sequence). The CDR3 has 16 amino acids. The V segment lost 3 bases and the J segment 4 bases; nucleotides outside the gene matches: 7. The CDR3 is CASSFGREGPYNEQFF. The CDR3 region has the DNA TGTGCCAGCAGTTTTGGGCGGGAGGGCCCTTACAATGAGCAGTTCTTC.

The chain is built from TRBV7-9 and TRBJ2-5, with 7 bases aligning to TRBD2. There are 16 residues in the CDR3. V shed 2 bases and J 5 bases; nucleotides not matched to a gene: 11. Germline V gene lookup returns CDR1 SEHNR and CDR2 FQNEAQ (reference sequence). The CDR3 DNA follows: TGTGCCAGCAGCTTAAGTTACGAGAGCGGGAAGGAGACCCAGTACTTC. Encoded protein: CASSLSYESGKETQYF.

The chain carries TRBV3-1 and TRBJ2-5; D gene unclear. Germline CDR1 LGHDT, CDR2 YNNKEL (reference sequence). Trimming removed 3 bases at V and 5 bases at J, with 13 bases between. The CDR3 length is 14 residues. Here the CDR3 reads CASSHNADLETQYF. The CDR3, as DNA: TGTGCCAGCAGCCATAACGCGGACCTGGAGACCCAGTACTTC.

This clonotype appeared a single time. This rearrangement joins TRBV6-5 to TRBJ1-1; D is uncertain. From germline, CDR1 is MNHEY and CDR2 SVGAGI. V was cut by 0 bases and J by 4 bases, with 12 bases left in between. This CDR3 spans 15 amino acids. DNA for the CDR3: TGTGCCAGCAGTTACTCTGGCAACTCAGGCACTGAAGCTTTCTTT. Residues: CASSYSGNSGTEAFF.

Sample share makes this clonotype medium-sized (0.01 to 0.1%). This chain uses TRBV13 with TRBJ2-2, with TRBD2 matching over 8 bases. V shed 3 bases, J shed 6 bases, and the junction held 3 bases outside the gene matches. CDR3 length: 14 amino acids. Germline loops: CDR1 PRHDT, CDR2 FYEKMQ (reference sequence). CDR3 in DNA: TGTGCCAGCAGCTTTGGACTAGCTGCCGGGGAGCTGTTTTTT. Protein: CASSFGLAAGELFF. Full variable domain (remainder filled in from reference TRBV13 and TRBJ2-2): AAGVIQSPRHLIKEKRETATLKCYPIPRHDTVYWYQQGPGQDPQFLISFYEKMQSDKGSIPDRFSAQQFSDYHSELNMSSLELGDSALYFCASSFGLAAGELFFGEGSRLTVL.

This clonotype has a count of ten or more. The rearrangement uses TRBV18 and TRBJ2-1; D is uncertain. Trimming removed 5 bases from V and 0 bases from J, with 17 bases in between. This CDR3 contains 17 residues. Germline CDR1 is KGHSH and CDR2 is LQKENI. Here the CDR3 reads CASSLGLERFSYNEQFF. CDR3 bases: TGTGCCAGCTCATTAGGCCTCGAGCGCTTCTCCTACAATGAGCAGTTCTTC.

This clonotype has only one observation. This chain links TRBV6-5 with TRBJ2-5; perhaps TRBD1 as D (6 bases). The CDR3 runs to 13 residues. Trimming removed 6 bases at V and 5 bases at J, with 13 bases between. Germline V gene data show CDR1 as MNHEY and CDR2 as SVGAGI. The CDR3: CASSPQGWETQYF. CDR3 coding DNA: TGTGCCAGCAGCCCACAGGGATGGGAGACCCAGTACTTC.

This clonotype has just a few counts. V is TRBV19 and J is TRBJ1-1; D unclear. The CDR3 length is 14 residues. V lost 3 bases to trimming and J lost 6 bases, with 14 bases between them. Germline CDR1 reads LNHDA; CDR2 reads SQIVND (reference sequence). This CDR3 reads CASSIWVEGPEAFF. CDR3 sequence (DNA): TGTGCCAGTAGTATCTGGGTAGAGGGTCCTGAAGCTTTCTTT.

CDR3 bases: TGTGCCAGCGGTGCGACTAGCGGCAGATTCACAGATACGCAGTATTTT. This encodes CASGATSGRFTDTQYF. The rearrangement joins TRBV6-6 to TRBJ2-3; 9 positions agree with TRBD2. The CDR3 runs to 16 residues. J was trimmed by 2 bases and V by 8 bases; bases with no gene match: 11. Germline CDR1 is MNHNY and CDR2 is SVGAGI (reference sequence).

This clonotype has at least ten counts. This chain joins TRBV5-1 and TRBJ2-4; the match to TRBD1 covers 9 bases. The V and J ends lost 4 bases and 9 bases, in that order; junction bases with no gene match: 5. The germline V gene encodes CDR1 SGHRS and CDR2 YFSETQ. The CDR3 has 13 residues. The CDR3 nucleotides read TGCGCCAGCAGCGGGACAGGGAATGGCATTCAGTACTTC. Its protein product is CASSGTGNGIQYF.

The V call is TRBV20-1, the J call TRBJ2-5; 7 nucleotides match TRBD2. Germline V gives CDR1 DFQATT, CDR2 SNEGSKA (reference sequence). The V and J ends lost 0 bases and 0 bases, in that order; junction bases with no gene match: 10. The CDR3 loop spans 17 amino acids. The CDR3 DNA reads TGCAGTGCTAGAGAGTGGAGGGCGGCGGGGGACCAAGAGACCCAGTACTTC. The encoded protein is CSAREWRAAGDQETQYF.

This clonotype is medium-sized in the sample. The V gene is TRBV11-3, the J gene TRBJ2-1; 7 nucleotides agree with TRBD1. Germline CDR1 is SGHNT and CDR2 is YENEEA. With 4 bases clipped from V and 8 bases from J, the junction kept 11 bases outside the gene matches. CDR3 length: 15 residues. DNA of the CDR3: TGTGCCAGCAGCTCTCGGGACAGCCCCTCGGATGAGCAGTTCTTC. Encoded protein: CASSSRDSPSDEQFF.

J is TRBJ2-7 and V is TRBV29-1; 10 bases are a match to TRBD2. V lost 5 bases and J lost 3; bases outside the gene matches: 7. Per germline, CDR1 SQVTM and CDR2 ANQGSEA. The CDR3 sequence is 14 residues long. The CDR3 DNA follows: TGCAGCGTTTATAGCGGGAGGACGAGCTACGAGCAGTACTTC. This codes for CSVYSGRTSYEQYF.

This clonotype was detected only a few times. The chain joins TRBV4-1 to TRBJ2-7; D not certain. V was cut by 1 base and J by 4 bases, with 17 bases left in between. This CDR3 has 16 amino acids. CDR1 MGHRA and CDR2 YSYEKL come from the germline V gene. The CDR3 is CASSQVVSGSRYEQYF. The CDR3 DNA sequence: TGCGCCAGCAGCCAAGTCGTTTCGGGCAGCCGGTACGAGCAGTACTTC.